These 3 T cell receptor beta chains share one sample of origin, sequenced in a study of blood T cell repertoires in COVID-19. Profiled with immunoSEQ multiplex PCR; TCRdb holds only in-frame clones, not every one. The repertoire consists of just over 150,000 clones, with roughly 90% occurring once and the leading ten covering around 7%. The sequenced sample was PBMCs or T cells enriched from blood (not recorded which). The receptors were gathered from a woman aged 50 to 60 who had recovered from COVID-19.

The genes are TRBV24-1 and TRBJ2-3; no clear D. V was cut by 6 bases and J by 4 bases, with 13 bases left in between. Germline-derived CDR1 and CDR2 are KGHDR and SFDVKD. The CDR3 is 14 residues long. The CDR3 region is CATSRGFGADTQYF. The DNA for the CDR3 is TGTGCCACCAGTCGCGGTTTCGGAGCAGATACGCAGTATTTT.

The genes are TRBV29-1 and TRBJ1-3; TRBD1 aligns across 9 bases. The length of the CDR3 is 16 residues. Germline CDR1 reads SQVTM; CDR2 reads ANQGSEA. The junction had 5 bases not matched to a gene; V was cut back by 2 bases and J by 0 bases. The chain's CDR3 is CSVEPRDRVSGNTIYF. CDR3 nucleotide sequence: TGCAGCGTTGAACCCCGGGACAGGGTCTCTGGAAACACCATATATTTT. Full variable domain (rest looked up from reference TRBV29-1 and TRBJ1-3): SAVISQKPSRDICQRGTSLTIQCQVDSQVTMMFWYRQQPGQSLTLIATANQGSEATYESGFVIDKFPISRPNLTFSTLTVSNMSPEDSSIYLCSVEPRDRVSGNTIYFGEGSWLTVV.

This clone was seen a few times. The V and J genes are TRBV6-5 and TRBJ1-5; weak D call: TRBD1 (6 bases). V dropped 7 bases and J dropped 5 bases, with 18 bases sitting between them. Germline-derived CDR1 and CDR2 are MNHEY and SVGAGI. This CDR3 comprises 15 residues. The CDR3 sequence is CASTHIGGGDQPQHF. CDR3 in DNA: TGTGCCAGCACCCACATAGGGGGGGGAGATCAGCCCCAGCATTTT.